This T cell receptor beta chain was profiled in a study of cytomegalovirus exposure and HLA in healthy donors. Study results and limitations: Other equally common chains were less clonally expanded than HLA-associated TCR beta chains, a later analysis showed. An Asian-associated ancestry cluster reportedly showed fewer N-insertions than the approximately 600-donor mean in a later analysis.

The length of the CDR3 is 16 residues. From germline, CDR1 is LGHNA and CDR2 YSLEER. Trimming removed 0 bases from V and 4 bases from J, with 12 bases in between. Note on this clone: Its antigen remains unknown.

The PCR ran on 60 Vbeta and 13 Jbeta primers. The data were produced by immunoSEQ multiplex PCR, yet TCRdb's version contains in-frame clones alone and is incomplete. This table holds about 88,000 clones. Material for sequencing was PBMCs. The clonotype comes from a girl aged 10 to 17 in good health and CMV-seropositive. The chain joins TRBV4-3 to TRBJ2-2, with D possibly TRBD1 on 5 matching bases. In nucleotides, the CDR3 is TGCGCCAGCAGCCAAGAAAGGGGATTAGTCACCGGGGAGCTGTTTTTT. Its protein product is CASSQERGLVTGELFF.